The 7 T cell receptor beta chains presented below share a single source sample, sequenced in a study of cytomegalovirus exposure and HLA in healthy donors. The table came from immunoSEQ multiplex PCR; TCRdb's copy has only in-frame clones and leaves some out. The sample comprises 220,000 or so clones, over 70% of which are singletons, and about 14% rests with the top ten. Source material: PBMCs. Source of these receptors: a woman in her twenties or thirties in good health and CMV-seropositive.

The V and J genes are TRBV4-1 and TRBJ2-7; 9 positions match TRBD1. Looked up from germline, CDR1 is MGHRA and CDR2 is YSYEKL. This CDR3 is 15 amino acids long. V shed 4 bases and J 0 bases; nucleotides not matched to a gene: 4. The CDR3 here is CASSPGQGSSYEQYF. DNA for the CDR3: TGCGCCAGCAGCCCCGGACAGGGGTCCTCCTACGAGCAGTACTTC.

The genes are TRBV18 and TRBJ2-1; no clear D gene. The CDR3 contains 14 residues. Germline V lookup: CDR1 KGHSH, CDR2 LQKENI. Trimming shortened V by 3 bases and J by 5 bases, and 11 bases separated the two germline ends. The CDR3 DNA follows: TGTGCCAGCTCACCGATTTACTCTAACAATGAGCAGTTCTTC. This codes for CASSPIYSNNEQFF. The full variable domain, rest sourced from reference TRBV18 and TRBJ2-1, is NAGVMQNPRHLVRRRGQEARLRCSPMKGHSHVYWYRQLPEEGLKFMVYLQKENIIDESGMPKERFSAEFPKEGPSILRIQQVVRGDSAAYFCASSPIYSNNEQFFGPGTRLTVL.

This chain joins TRBV9 and TRBJ1-1; D gene ambiguous. CDR3 length: 13 residues. The germline CDR1 and CDR2 sequences are SGDLS and YYNGEE. Trimming took off 3 bases at V and 9 bases at J, with 15 bases between the two ends. The CDR3: CASSEAGGRKAFF. The CDR3 DNA is TGTGCCAGCAGCGAGGCGGGTGGACGGAAAGCTTTCTTT.

The J gene is TRBJ1-1, the V gene TRBV30, with D unclear. Germline V CDR1 and CDR2: GTSNPN, SVGIG (reference sequence). Trimming pared 5 bases from V and 6 bases from J, leaving 7 bases between. There are 10 residues in the CDR3. CDR3 in amino acids: CAWGDPEAFF. The DNA for the CDR3 is TGTGCCTGGGGGGATCCTGAAGCTTTCTTT.

The CDR3 coding sequence is TGTGCCAGCAGCCTGACGGTGCGGGCGAATAACACTGAAGCTTTCTTT. It is translated as CASSLTVRANNTEAFF. This rearrangement joins TRBV11-2 to TRBJ1-1; D gene ambiguous. V was trimmed by 5 bases and J by 2 bases, leaving 18 bases between them. The CDR3 is 16 amino acids. From germline, CDR1 is SGHAT and CDR2 FQNNGV.

J is TRBJ1-2 and V is TRBV25-1; 7 bases agree with TRBD1. Germline-derived CDR1 and CDR2 are MGHDK and SYGVNS. The CDR3 extends over 14 amino acids. Trimming cost V 6 bases and J 7 bases; bases outside gene matches: 11. The DNA for the CDR3 is TGTGCCAGCAGGGATTTAAACAGGGGCAGTGGCTACACCTTC. Protein sequence: CASRDLNRGSGYTF.

The chain is built from TRBV7-2 and TRBJ2-1, with D possibly TRBD1 on 7 matching bases. CDR3 length equals 17 residues. Per the germline V gene, CDR1 is SGHTA and CDR2 is FQGNSA. V dropped 3 bases and J dropped 3 bases, with 18 bases sitting between them. The CDR3 here is CASSFTGAGQNYNEQFF. DNA for the CDR3: TGTGCCAGCAGCTTCACCGGTGCGGGACAGAACTACAATGAGCAGTTCTTC.